This note documents a single T cell receptor beta chain sequence. Its cognate antigen has yet to be identified. Base qualities are missing; no much larger clone stands one base away. This sample was sequenced with an Illumina NovaSeq 6000. TCR cDNA was synthesized by 5'RACE template switching, which introduced a universal primer site and unique molecular identifiers. Priming for cDNA synthesis came from both the TCR alpha and TCR beta constant segments. Library amplification involved two PCR steps, and the second step added sample barcodes and sequencing adapters. Sequencing of libraries was done on Illumina HiSeq 2500 (2x100 bp) or NovaSeq (2x150 bp). As for the original processing: MIGEC handled demultiplexing of reads and collapsing into UMI consensus sequences, while MiXCR performed V(D)J alignment. Vaccine-responding clonotypes were defined with edgeR using replicate PBMC samples, requiring FDR below 0.01 and a log2 fold change above 5 up to day 15. Each bulk clonotype was labeled CD4 or CD8 based on which sequenced repertoire, CD4 or CD8, contained the clonotype at higher abundance. TCRdb applied fastp at Q25 and MiXCR to the public reads, then kept only in-frame beta chains. Identical CDR3 protein sequences are pooled into one entry, listed with their most common genes and DNA. TCRdb, rather than the study authors, made the V and J calls. This sample comprises more than 300,000 distinct CDR3 sequences, about 10% of them detected only once. Of the sample, about 3.5% falls within the top ten clones.

The sample comes from a study of T cells after yellow fever vaccination (dated by TCRdb to the late 2010s). Background for the entire study: Libraries from fractions with low cell numbers were prepared with the SMART-Seq v4 Ultra Low Input RNA kit. Two healthy male donors, one aged 18 to 29 and one aged 30 to 39 years, were included in the cohort. To follow T-cell clones before and after primary and booster YFV17D yellow fever vaccination, bulk TCR alpha and beta repertoires were sequenced over time. Bulk PBMC replicates and cell subsets were isolated from blood drawn at multiple timepoints before and after both primary and secondary immunization. Broader findings and caveats from the paper: Because abundant contaminating clonotypes from the bulk population could be contained in FACS-sorted repertoires, computational filtering was required. Because only two donors were included in the study, the extent to which the findings can be generalized is limited. After the booster, most of the clones that had expanded following primary vaccination were detected again (96% of CD4 and 88% of CD8), which suggests that memory was broadly maintained. Compared with the primary T-cell response, the secondary T-cell response was faster but weaker, reaching its peak on day 5 rather than on day 15. A small fraction of clonotypes showed up in both the CD4 and CD8 compartments, probably as a result of convergent recombination.

The label giving this sample's treatment or condition can be read as: live attenuated yellow fever vaccine strain. A standard Ficoll-Paque protocol was used to isolate PBMCs from peripheral blood. Dynabeads CD4 and CD8 positive selection kits were used to isolate CD4 and CD8 T-cell fractions. RNA was extracted with TriZol from bulk PBMCs, CD4 and CD8 fractions, and dextramer-positive and dextramer-negative fractions. The CDR3 contains 15 residues, cysteine and phenylalanine counted. The CDR3 DNA has 45 bases and is translated from base 1. According to the germline V gene, CDR1 reads SGHRS and CDR2 reads YFSETQ. V and J are truncated by 7 bases and 0 bases respectively, leaving an intervening sequence of 13 bases.

This chain joins TRBV5-1 to TRBJ2-2; the best D guess is TRBD1, with 6 bases matching. This receptor was obtained from a man aged 18 to 35 who received the YFV17D yellow fever vaccine. This sample comprised CD4+ T cells sorted from PBMCs, obtained 45 days after the yellow fever booster vaccination. The nucleotide sequence is given as TGCGCCAGCGGTTCAGGGGTCCCGAACACCGGGGAGCTGTTTTTT. Its coded protein is CASGSGVPNTGELFF.